The clone carrying this TCR beta chain was seen at least ten times. Antigen specificity is unknown. The sample belongs to a study of CD8 T cells in ankylosing spondylitis. Each CDR3 protein gets one entry after TCRdb re-called the 5' RACE reads with MiXCR. The table lists under 250,000 distinct CDR3 sequences, 32% of them singletons. Regarding the study as a whole: Ankylosing spondylitis blood appeared to be characterized by a TCR beta motif of eight highly homologous variants. Reportedly, matched ankylosing spondylitis synovial fluid was significantly enriched for disease-linked clones.

Germline lookup yields CDR1 MNHEY and CDR2 SVGAGI. Trimming cost V 0 bases and J 9 bases, with 20 bases left between them. This CDR3 spans 16 amino acids. The sample was blood, either unsorted or a sorted T cell fraction (not recorded which). This clonotype was sampled from a male donor with ankylosing spondylitis or in good health (not recorded which). The rearrangement links TRBV6-5 to TRBJ2-5, with a possible D match to TRBD2 (6 bases). The DNA for the CDR3 is TGTGCCAGCAGTTACTCGGAAGCGGGCGGTGATAGGTCCCAGTACTTC. Amino acids: CASSYSEAGGDRSQYF.